This TCR beta chain was recorded in a study of blood T cell repertoires in COVID-19. Trimming left V 1 base short and J 0 bases short, with 10 bases between. The CDR3 is 16 amino acids. The germline gives CDR1 SGHVS, CDR2 FQNEAQ. This table comes from immunoSEQ multiplex PCR, and its TCRdb copy is limited to in-frame clones, with some not included. The sample includes 100,000 or so clones, roughly 80% of them seen just once. The receptor's source is an elderly woman with acute or convalescent COVID-19. The material sequenced was peripheral blood. The chain joins TRBV7-8 to TRBJ2-1; tentative D call: TRBD1 (5 bases). CDR3 nucleotide sequence: TGTGCCAGCAGCTTAGGTGGGGCCGGCTCCTACAATGAGCAGTTCTTC. Protein: CASSLGGAGSYNEQFF.